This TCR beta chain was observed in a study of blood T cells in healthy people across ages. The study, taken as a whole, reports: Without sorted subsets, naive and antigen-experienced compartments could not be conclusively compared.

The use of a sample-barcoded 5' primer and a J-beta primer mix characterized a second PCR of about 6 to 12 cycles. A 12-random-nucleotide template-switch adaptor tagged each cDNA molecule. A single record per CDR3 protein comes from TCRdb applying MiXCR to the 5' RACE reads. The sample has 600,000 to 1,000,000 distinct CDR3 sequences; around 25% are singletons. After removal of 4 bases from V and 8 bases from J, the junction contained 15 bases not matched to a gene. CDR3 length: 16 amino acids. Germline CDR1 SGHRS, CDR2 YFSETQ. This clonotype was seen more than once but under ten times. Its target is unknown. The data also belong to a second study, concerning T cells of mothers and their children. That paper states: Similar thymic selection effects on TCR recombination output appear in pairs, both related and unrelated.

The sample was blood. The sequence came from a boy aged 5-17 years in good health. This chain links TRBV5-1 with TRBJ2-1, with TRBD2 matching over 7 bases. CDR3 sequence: CASSPPPRLAFYEQFF. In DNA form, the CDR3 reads TGCGCCAGCAGCCCCCCTCCAAGACTAGCTTTCTATGAGCAGTTCTTC.